The rows below give T cell receptor beta chains drawn from one sample of a study of cytomegalovirus exposure and HLA in healthy donors. Sequenced by immunoSEQ multiplex PCR; TCRdb stores in-frame clones only, minus some. The sample has roughly 120,000 clones; just over 15% are singletons. Input material: PBMCs. These receptors came from a woman under 30 in good health and CMV-seronegative. Both conserved end residues are part of each CDR3. A D gene is named only where the DNA matches it firmly. The size field is filled for only some rows; it gives once, few, many or a size class.

clone size	V gene	D gene	J gene	CDR3 DNA	CDR3 protein
few	TRBV27	-	TRBJ2-3	TGTGCCAGCAGTTTCGTACGGGGAAAAAGCACAGATACGCAGTATTTT	CASSFVRGKSTDTQYF
-	TRBV10-3	TRBD1	TRBJ2-7	TGTGCCATCGTCCGGGACAGGGGATCCTACGAGCAGTACTTC	CAIVRDRGSYEQYF
-	TRBV28	TRBD2	TRBJ2-1	TGTGCCAGCAGAAATGGGGTAGCGGGAGCATACAATGAGCAGTTCTTC	CASRNGVAGAYNEQFF
few	TRBV19	TRBD1	TRBJ1-6	TGTGCCAGTAGTGAGCCCGACAGGGGAAATCGCAATTCACCCCTCCACTTT	CASSEPDRGNRNSPLHF
-	TRBV10-2	-	TRBJ2-7	TGCGCCAGCAGTCTACACCCAGGCATTCCGTTCCGGGATTTTCGCTACGAGCAGTACTTC	CASSLHPGIPFRDFRYEQYF
-	TRBV5-1	-	TRBJ2-1	TGCGCCAGCAGCTCAACTAGGAATGAGCAGTTCTTC	CASSSTRNEQFF
-	TRBV11-2	-	TRBJ2-7	TGTGCCAGCAGCTGGGGGGAGATCTACGAGCAGTACTTC	CASSWGEIYEQYF
-	TRBV4-3	-	TRBJ2-1	TGCGCCAGCAGGAAAGAGTTAAGCTCCTACAATGAGCAGTTCTTC	CASRKELSSYNEQFF
few	TRBV28	-	TRBJ1-5	TGTGCCAGCAGCTCAGGGTCCGCTCGATATCAGCCCCAGCATTTT	CASSSGSARYQPQHF
-	TRBV21-1	-	TRBJ2-5	TGTGCCAGCAGCAAAGGACTAGCGGGAGTGGAGACCCAGTACTTC	CASSKGLAGVETQYF
few	TRBV29-1	TRBD1	TRBJ1-3	TGCAGCGTGGTGACAGGGGGAAACACCATATATTTT	CSVVTGGNTIYF
-	TRBV5-1	-	TRBJ2-1	TGCGCCAGCAGCTTGGGCCCGGCGGATGAGCAGTTCTTC	CASSLGPADEQFF
-	TRBV25-1	TRBD1	TRBJ2-1	TGTGCCAGCAGTGACCGGACAGGGCCAGTGAATGAGCAGTTCTTC	CASSDRTGPVNEQFF
few	TRBV4-3	TRBD1	TRBJ1-2	TGCGCCAGCAGCCAAGATGGGGACAGTGTGGGTGGCTACACCTTC	CASSQDGDSVGGYTF
-	TRBV7-9	-	TRBJ1-2	TGTGCCAGCAGCTCATTTCCGTCCCTCAACGGGAACTATGGCTACACCTTC	CASSSFPSLNGNYGYTF
few	TRBV14	TRBD2	TRBJ2-1	TGTGCCAGCAGCCCAATGATCGGGGCGGGGAGGGACAATGAGCAGTTCTTC	CASSPMIGAGRDNEQFF
few	TRBV19	TRBD1	TRBJ1-4	TGTGCCAGTAGCACCCAGGGGGCGTTCGGTGAAAAACTGTTTTTT	CASSTQGAFGEKLFF
few	TRBV19	TRBD2	TRBJ2-5	TGTGCCAGTAGTATAGATCTAGCGGGAGGAGAGACCCAGTACTTC	CASSIDLAGGETQYF
few	TRBV30	-	TRBJ1-1	TGTGCCTGGAGTCCAGGGGTCCAAGCTTTCTTT	CAWSPGVQAFF
few	TRBV6-1	TRBD2	TRBJ2-3	TGTGCCAGCAGTGAGACTAGCGGGAGGGCCCCAGATACGCAGTATTTT	CASSETSGRAPDTQYF
few	TRBV4-2	TRBD2	TRBJ2-2	TGTGCCAGCAGCCAAGAAATAGGGCTAGCGGGAGGGCGAGGGGGCGGGGAGCTGTTTTTT	CASSQEIGLAGGRGGGELFF
-	TRBV7-3	TRBD1	TRBJ1-5	TGTGCCAGCAGCACCGACAGGGTCAATCAGCCCCAGCATTTT	CASSTDRVNQPQHF
-	TRBV7-3	-	TRBJ2-3	TGTGCCAGCAGTCCAGTTGGGAGGTCAGATACGCAGTATTTT	CASSPVGRSDTQYF
-	TRBV6-1	TRBD2	TRBJ2-1	TGTGCCAGCAGTGAAGTTGCTAGCGGGGCGGCGGGGCAGTTCTTC	CASSEVASGAAGQFF
-	TRBV5-6	-	TRBJ1-3	TGTGCCAGCAGCCCCCCTGCGGCCCGGGGCACCATATATTTT	CASSPPAARGTIYF
few	TRBV27	TRBD1	TRBJ2-1	TGTGCCAGCAGTCCTTTACAGGGGACCTACAATGAGCAGTTCTTC	CASSPLQGTYNEQFF
few	TRBV5-4	-	TRBJ2-4	TGTGCCAGCAGCTTTTCGGGGGTCAAAAACATTCAGTACTTC	CASSFSGVKNIQYF
-	TRBV20-1	-	TRBJ2-1	TGCAGTGCTAGAGCTCAGAATGAGCAGTTCTTC	CSARAQNEQFF
-	TRBV25-1	TRBD1	TRBJ2-1	TGTGCCAGCAGGAGGACAGGGTACAATGAGCAGTTCTTC	CASRRTGYNEQFF
-	TRBV6-1	-	TRBJ1-2	TGTGCCAGCAGTGGACCCTCAGGAGGCTACACCTTC	CASSGPSGGYTF
few	TRBV18	-	TRBJ2-7	TGTGCCAGCTCACCACCGGCAGGGTGGGAGCAGTACTTC	CASSPPAGWEQYF